This T cell receptor (beta chain) appears in the sequencing data of a study of T cell responses to AZD1222 COVID-19 vaccine. General study points: Just a handful of people given AZD1222 tested seropositive at baseline.

The assay was immunoSEQ multiplex PCR, and TCRdb's table has in-frame clones only and misses some. The sample shows 150,000 to 190,000 clones, around 87% of them seen only once. The germline V gene encodes CDR1 MNHEY and CDR2 SVGAGI. V was pared by 9 bases and J by 8 bases, with 13 bases between. The CDR3 is made up of 11 amino acids. Pooled samples include second doses given at about 4 or 12 weeks. Regarding this clone: Its antigen is not known.

The receptor was isolated from an adult who received the AZD1222 COVID-19 vaccine. The chain joins TRBV6-5 to TRBJ1-2; possible D gene TRBD1, 5 bases. The input for sequencing was peripheral blood, taken 28 days after the second AZD1222 dose. The CDR3 here is CASQGFSGYTF. The CDR3 bases are TGTGCCAGTCAGGGTTTTTCGGGCTACACCTTC.